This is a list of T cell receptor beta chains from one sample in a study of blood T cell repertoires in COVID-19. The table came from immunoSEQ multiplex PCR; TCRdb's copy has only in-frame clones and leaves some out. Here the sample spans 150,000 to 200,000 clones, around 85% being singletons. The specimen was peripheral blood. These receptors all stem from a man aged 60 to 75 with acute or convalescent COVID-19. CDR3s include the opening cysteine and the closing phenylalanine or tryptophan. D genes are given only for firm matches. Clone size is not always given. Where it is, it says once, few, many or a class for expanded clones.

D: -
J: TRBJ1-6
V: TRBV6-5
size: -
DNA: TGTGCCAGCAGCCCACGAGGCCTTCTTTCACCCCTCCACTTT
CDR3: CASSPRGLLSPLHF

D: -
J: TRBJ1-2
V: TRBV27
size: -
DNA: TGTGCCAGCAGTTTACAGGGATCCTATGGCTACACCTTC
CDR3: CASSLQGSYGYTF

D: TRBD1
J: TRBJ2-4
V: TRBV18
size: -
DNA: TGTGCCAGCTCACCCGGCGGGACAGGGACCAAAAACATTCAGTACTTC
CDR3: CASSPGGTGTKNIQYF

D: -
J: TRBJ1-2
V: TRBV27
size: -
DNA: TGTGCCAGCAGGCCGACAGGCTACTATGGCTACACCTTC
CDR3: CASRPTGYYGYTF

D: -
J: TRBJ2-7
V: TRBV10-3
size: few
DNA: TGTGCCATCAGTGACAAGGGGGTCGCCCGAGGCTACTACGAGCAGTACTTC
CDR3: CAISDKGVARGYYEQYF

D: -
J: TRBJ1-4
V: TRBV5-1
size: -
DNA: TGCGCCAGCAGCTTGACGGTGGATGAAAAACTGTTTTTT
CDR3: CASSLTVDEKLFF

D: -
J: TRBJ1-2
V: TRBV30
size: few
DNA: TGTGCCTGGGGGATAGCCGGCTACACCTTC
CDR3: CAWGIAGYTF

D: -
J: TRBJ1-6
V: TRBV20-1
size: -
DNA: TGCAGTGCTAGAGGGGGAGGGAGGTCCCACTTT
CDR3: CSARGGGRSHF

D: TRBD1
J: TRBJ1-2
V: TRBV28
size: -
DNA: TGTGCCAGCAGTCCTCCGGGACAGCGCAACTATGGCTACACCTTC
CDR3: CASSPPGQRNYGYTF

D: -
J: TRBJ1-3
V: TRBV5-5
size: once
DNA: TGTGCCAGCAGCTTGCTTATATCTGGAAACACCATATATTTT
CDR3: CASSLLISGNTIYF

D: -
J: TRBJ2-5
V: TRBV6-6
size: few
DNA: TGTGCCAGCAGTTACGGGGGGGCCGAAGAGACCCAGTACTTC
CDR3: CASSYGGAEETQYF

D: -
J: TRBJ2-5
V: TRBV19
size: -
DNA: TGTGCCAGTAGTATAGGGGAACAGGGACGCCAAGAGACCCAGTACTTC
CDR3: CASSIGEQGRQETQYF

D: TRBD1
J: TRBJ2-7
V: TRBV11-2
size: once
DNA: TGTGCCAGCAGTAAGATCCGGGACAGGTCCTACGAGCAGTACTTC
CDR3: CASSKIRDRSYEQYF

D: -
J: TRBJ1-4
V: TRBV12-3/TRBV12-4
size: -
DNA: TGTGCCAGCAGTAAGCGGAGGAATGAAAAACTGTTTTTT
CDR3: CASSKRRNEKLFF

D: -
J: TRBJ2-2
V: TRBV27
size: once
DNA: TGTGCCAGCAGAAGACTCCCGCTACCGAACACCGGGGAGCTGTTTTTT
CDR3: CASRRLPLPNTGELFF

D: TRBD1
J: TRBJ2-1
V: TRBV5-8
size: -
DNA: TGTGCCACGCCTTCCGGGACAGTTTACTACAATGAGCAGTTCTTC
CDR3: CATPSGTVYYNEQFF

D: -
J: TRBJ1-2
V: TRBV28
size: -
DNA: TGTGCCAGCAGGCAACAGGGTAACTATGGCTACACCTTC
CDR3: CASRQQGNYGYTF

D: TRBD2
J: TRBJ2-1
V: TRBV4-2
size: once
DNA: TGTGCCAGCAGCCAAGGGGGGGGGAGGAGCTCCTACAATGAGCAGTTCTTC
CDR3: CASSQGGGRSSYNEQFF

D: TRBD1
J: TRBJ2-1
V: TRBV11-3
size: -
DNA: TGTGCCAGCAGTGCCCGGGGGACAGGGGGATATGAGCAGTTCTTC
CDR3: CASSARGTGGYEQFF

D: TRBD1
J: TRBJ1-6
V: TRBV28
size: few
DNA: TGTGCCAGCAGGCCACAGGGGACCTATAATTCACCCCTCCACTTT
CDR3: CASRPQGTYNSPLHF

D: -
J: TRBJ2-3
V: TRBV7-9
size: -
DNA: TGTGCCAGCGGACCAGGGGCTTCCCGACTTGGGGATACGCAGTATTTT
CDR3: CASGPGASRLGDTQYF

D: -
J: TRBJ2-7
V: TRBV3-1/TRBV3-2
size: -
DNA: TGTGCCAGCAGCCCCCTGAGCTCCTACGAGCAGTACTTC
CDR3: CASSPLSSYEQYF

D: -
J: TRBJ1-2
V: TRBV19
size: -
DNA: TGTGCCAGCCAGGGCCGTAGGGAATATGGCTACACCTTC
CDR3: CASQGRREYGYTF

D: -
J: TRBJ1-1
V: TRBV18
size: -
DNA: TGTGCCAGCTCACCCAGCAGGGGAGGGACTGAAGCTTTCTTT
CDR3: CASSPSRGGTEAFF

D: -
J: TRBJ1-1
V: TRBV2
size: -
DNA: TGTGCCGGCAACCGGGACATAATGAACACTGAAGCTTTCTTT
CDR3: CAGNRDIMNTEAFF

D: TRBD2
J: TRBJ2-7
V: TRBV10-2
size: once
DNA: TGCGCCAGCAGTGATCATCAAGCGGGAGGGGACGAGCAGTACTTC
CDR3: CASSDHQAGGDEQYF

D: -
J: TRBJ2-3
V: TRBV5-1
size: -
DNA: TGCGCCAGCAGCTTGGGCGCGGGATGGGCAGATACGCAGTATTTT
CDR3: CASSLGAGWADTQYF

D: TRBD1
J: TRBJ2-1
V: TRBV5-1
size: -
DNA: TGCGCCAGCAGCCCGAACAGGGGCAACGAGCAGTTCTTC
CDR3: CASSPNRGNEQFF

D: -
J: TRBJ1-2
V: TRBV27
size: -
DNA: TGTGCCAGCAGTTTTCGGCAGGCTTCTAACTATGGCTACACCTTC
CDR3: CASSFRQASNYGYTF

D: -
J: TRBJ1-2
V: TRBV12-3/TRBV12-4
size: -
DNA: TGTGCCAGCAGGCCCGGGACTGATTATGGCTACACCTTC
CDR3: CASRPGTDYGYTF

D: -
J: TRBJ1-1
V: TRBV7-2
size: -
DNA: TGTGCCAGCAGCTTATCACAGGGTTGGGACACTGAAGCTTTCTTT
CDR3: CASSLSQGWDTEAFF

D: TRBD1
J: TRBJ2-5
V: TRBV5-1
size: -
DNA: TGCGCCAGCAGATCGCAGGGGGAAGGGGAGACCCAGTACTTC
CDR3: CASRSQGEGETQYF

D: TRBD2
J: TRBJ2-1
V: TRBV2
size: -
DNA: TGTGCCAGCGGGTGGACTAGCGGACTAATAAGCTCCTACAATGAGCAGTTCTTC
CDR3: CASGWTSGLISSYNEQFF

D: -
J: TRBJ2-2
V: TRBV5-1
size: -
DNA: TGCGCCAGCAGCCCAGCGGAGGTCACCGGGGAGCTGTTTTTT
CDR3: CASSPAEVTGELFF

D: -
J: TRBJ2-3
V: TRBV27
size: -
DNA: TGTGCCAGCAGTTTGTGGGGGGACACAGATACGCAGTATTTT
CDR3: CASSLWGDTDTQYF

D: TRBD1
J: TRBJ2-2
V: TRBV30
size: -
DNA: TGTGCCTGTCGGACAGGGGCGAACACCGGGGAGCTGTTTTTT
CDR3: CACRTGANTGELFF

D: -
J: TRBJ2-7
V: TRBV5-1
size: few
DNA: TGCGCCAGCGCTAGCCGACCGGGAATGGGTATCGAGCAGTACTTC
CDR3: CASASRPGMGIEQYF

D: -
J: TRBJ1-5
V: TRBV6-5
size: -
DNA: TGTGCCAGCAGTAAATCGGACAATAGCAATCAGCCCCAGCATTTT
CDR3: CASSKSDNSNQPQHF

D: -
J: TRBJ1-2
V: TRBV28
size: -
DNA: TGTGCCAGCAGTATGGTTACCTTAGCTAACTATGGCTACACCTTC
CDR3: CASSMVTLANYGYTF

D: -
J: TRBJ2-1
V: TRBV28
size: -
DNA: TGTGCCAGCTCGGGCAGGGAGGTGAATGAGCAGTTCTTC
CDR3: CASSGREVNEQFF

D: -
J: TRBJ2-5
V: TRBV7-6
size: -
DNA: TGTGCCAGCAGCCTGAACCGGGAGACCCAGTACTTC
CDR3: CASSLNRETQYF

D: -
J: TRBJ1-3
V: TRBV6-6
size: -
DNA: TGTGCCAGCAGACTAGGAATCTCTGGAAACACCATATATTTT
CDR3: CASRLGISGNTIYF

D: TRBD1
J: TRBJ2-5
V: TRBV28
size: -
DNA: TGTGCCAGCAGCTGGACAGGGGGTGTCCAAGAGACCCAGTACTTC
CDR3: CASSWTGGVQETQYF

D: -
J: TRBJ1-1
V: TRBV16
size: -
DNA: TGTGCCAGCAGTTTTGGGAGGAACACTGAAGCTTTCTTT
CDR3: CASSFGRNTEAFF

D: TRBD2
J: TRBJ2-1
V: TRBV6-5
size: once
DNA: TGTGCCAGCAGTTACTCTTCCCCGGGACTAGCGGGAGAGCAGTTCTTC
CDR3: CASSYSSPGLAGEQFF

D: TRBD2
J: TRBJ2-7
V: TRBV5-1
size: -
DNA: TGCGCCAGCAGCACAGCTAGCGGGAGGGGGACCTCCTACGAGCAGTACTTC
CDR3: CASSTASGRGTSYEQYF

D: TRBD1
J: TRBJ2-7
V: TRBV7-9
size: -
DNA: TGTGCCAGCAGCTTCGGGACAGCCTACGAGCAGTACTTC
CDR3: CASSFGTAYEQYF

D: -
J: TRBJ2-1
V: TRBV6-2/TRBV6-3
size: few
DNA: TGTGCCAGCAGTCCCACCGGGGGCTCCTACAATGAGCAGTTCTTC
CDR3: CASSPTGGSYNEQFF

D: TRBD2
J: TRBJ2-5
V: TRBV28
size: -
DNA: TGTGCCAGCTCCTTGGGGGGGAAAGGTCAAGAGACCCAGTACTTC
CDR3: CASSLGGKGQETQYF

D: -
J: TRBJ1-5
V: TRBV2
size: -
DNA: TGTGCCAGCAGTGGTCTTTATAGCAATCAGCCCCAGCATTTT
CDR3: CASSGLYSNQPQHF

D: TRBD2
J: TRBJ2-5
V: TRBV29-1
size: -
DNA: TGCAGCGTTGAATGGATTGCGACTAGCGGGGAGACCCAGTACTTC
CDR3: CSVEWIATSGETQYF

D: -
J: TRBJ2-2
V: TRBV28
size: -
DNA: TGTGCCAGCATCGTCGCCGGGACTTTCACCGGGGAGCTGTTTTTT
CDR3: CASIVAGTFTGELFF

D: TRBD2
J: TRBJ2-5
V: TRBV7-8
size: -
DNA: TGTGCCAGCAGCGCGGGACTAGCGGAGACCCAGTACTTC
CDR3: CASSAGLAETQYF

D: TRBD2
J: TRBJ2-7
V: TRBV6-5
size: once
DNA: TGTGCCAGCAGCCCAACTAGCGGGACCTCCTACGAGCAGTACTTC
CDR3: CASSPTSGTSYEQYF

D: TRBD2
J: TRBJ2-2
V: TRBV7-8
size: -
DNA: TGTGCCAGCAGGGGGACTAGCGGTACCGTGAACACCGGGGAGCTGTTTTTT
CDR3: CASRGTSGTVNTGELFF

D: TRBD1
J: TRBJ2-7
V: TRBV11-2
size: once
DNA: TGTGCCAGCAGCATGGGACAGGGAGCTATCGAGCAGTACTTC
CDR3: CASSMGQGAIEQYF

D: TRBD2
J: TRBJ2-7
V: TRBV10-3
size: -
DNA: TGTGCCATCAGTGCTTCCGGGAGGGCCCCAGGCGAGCAGTACTTC
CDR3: CAISASGRAPGEQYF